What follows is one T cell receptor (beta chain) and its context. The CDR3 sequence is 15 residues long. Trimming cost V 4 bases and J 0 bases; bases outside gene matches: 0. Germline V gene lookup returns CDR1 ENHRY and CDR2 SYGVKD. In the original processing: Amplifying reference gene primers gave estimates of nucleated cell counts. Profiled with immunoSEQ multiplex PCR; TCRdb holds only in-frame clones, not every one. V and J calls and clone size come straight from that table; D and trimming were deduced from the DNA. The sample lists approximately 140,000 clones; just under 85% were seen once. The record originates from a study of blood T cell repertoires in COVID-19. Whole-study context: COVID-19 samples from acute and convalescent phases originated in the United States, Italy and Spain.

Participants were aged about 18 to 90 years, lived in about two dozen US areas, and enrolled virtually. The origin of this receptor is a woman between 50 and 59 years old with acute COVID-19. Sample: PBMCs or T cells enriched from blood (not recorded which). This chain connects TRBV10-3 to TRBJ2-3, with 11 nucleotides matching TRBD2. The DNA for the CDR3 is TGTGCCATCAGTGGACTAGCGGGAAGCACAGATACGCAGTATTTT. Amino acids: CAISGLAGSTDTQYF.